Here is one T cell receptor (beta chain) with its context. The data were produced by immunoSEQ multiplex PCR, yet TCRdb's version contains in-frame clones alone and is incomplete. Of approximately 250,000 clones listed, roughly 82% are singletons. Trimming left V 2 bases short and J 5 bases short, with 9 bases between. This CDR3 region has 13 residues. The germline gives CDR1 SEHNR, CDR2 FQNEAQ (reference sequence). The data stem from a study of blood T cell repertoires in COVID-19. Material for sequencing was peripheral blood. This sequence originates from an elderly woman with COVID-19, enrolled during active disease. The rearrangement joins TRBV7-9 to TRBJ1-1, with D possibly TRBD1 on 6 matching bases. CDR3 coding DNA: TGTGCCAGCAGCTTAATGGGGGCTACTGAAGCTTTCTTT. The encoded protein is CASSLMGATEAFF.